These 21 T cell receptor beta chains originate from one sample sequenced in a study of blood T cells in healthy people across ages. The authors ran a second PCR of roughly 6 to 12 cycles using a sample-barcoded 5' primer and a J-beta primer mix. TCRdb reanalysed the 5' RACE reads using MiXCR and keeps one entry per CDR3 protein. This repertoire shows 1,500,000 or so distinct CDR3 sequences, 55% to 75% found once; its top ten account for 6.7%. The sequenced sample consisted of blood. These receptors all come from a young man in good health.

The rearrangement joins TRBV6-5 to TRBJ1-4; D remains unclear. The CDR3 spans 15 residues. Germline-derived CDR1 and CDR2 are MNHEY and SVGAGI. The V end was cut by 0 bases, the J end by 5 bases, with 10 bases between. Here the CDR3 DNA reads TGTGCCAGCAGTTACTCAGACGGACTAAATGAAAAACTGTTTTTT. Its translation: CASSYSDGLNEKLFF.

In this sample, this clonotype turned up a few times. The chain carries TRBV27 and TRBJ2-3; TRBD2 matches 9 bases. Germline V lookup: CDR1 MNHEY, CDR2 SMNVEV (reference sequence). The junction had 7 bases not matched to a gene; V was cut back by 5 bases and J by 4 bases. The CDR3 runs to 15 residues. The chain's CDR3 is CASSPPSGAADTQYF. The CDR3 DNA sequence: TGTGCCAGCAGTCCGCCTAGCGGGGCCGCAGATACGCAGTATTTT.

The chain employs TRBV4-1 and TRBJ1-2, with TRBD1 identical over 9 bases. With 1 base clipped from V and 3 bases from J, the junction kept 3 bases outside the gene matches. The CDR3 consists of 15 residues. The V gene's germline CDR1 is MGHRA and CDR2 YSYEKL. This CDR3 reads CASSQGTGAYYGYTF. Written as DNA, the CDR3 is TGCGCCAGCAGCCAAGGGACAGGGGCCTACTATGGCTACACCTTC.

Comments on this clonotype: The junction and the germline gene differ at one end; a read error may be behind it. The chain uses TRBV11-2 and TRBJ2-3; 8 bases match TRBD2. The CDR3 is 17 amino acids. Germline CDR1 reads SGHAT; CDR2 reads FQNNGV. The DNA of the CDR3 is TGTGCCAGCAGACGGACCTCGACCCGGGGGGGCACGGATACGCAGTATTTT. This sequence encodes CASRRTSTRGGTDTQYF.

The V call is TRBV3-1, the J call TRBJ1-2; D unclear. Germline-derived CDR1 and CDR2 are LGHDT and YNNKEL (reference sequence). The CDR3 is made up of 18 amino acids. V shed 0 bases and J shed 2 bases, with 19 bases lying between them. This chain's CDR3 is CASSQDPLSGIWNYGYTF. The DNA for the CDR3 is TGTGCCAGCAGCCAAGATCCTCTCAGCGGAATCTGGAACTATGGCTACACCTTC.

The count of this clonotype is one. The J gene is TRBJ2-5, the V gene TRBV12-3 or TRBV12-4; possible D gene TRBD2, 5 bases. The CDR3 has 17 amino acids. The V end lost 6 bases, the J end lost 4 bases, and 24 bases lay between the germline ends. The DNA of the CDR3 is TGTGCCAGCAGCCCTCGGGTTAGATTGCTCGGGATAGAGACCCAGTACTTC. Translation gives CASSPRVRLLGIETQYF.

The chain has TRBV10-3 and TRBJ2-7; D gene uncertain. Trimming took off 2 bases at V and 4 bases at J, with 15 bases between the two ends. Germline values: CDR1 ENHRY, CDR2 SYGVKD. This CDR3 has 15 amino acids. CDR3 nucleotides: TGTGCCATCAGTGAGCCGACGGTGCAGGAGTACGAGCAGTACTTC. Its protein product is CAISEPTVQEYEQYF.

Points on this clonotype: Sequence at one end of the junction differs from germline and may be a read error. The chain employs TRBV10-2 and TRBJ1-1; 7 nucleotides line up with TRBD1. The CDR3 covers 17 residues. From germline, CDR1 is WSHSY and CDR2 SAAADI. The CDR3 spells CATAKRQGEGMNTEAFF. CDR3 DNA: TGTGCCACCGCGAAGAGACAGGGTGAGGGCATGAACACTGAAGCTTTCTTT.

This clonotype was counted once. The chain recombines TRBV20-1 with TRBJ2-7; TRBD1 matches 11 bases. Germline CDR1 reads DFQATT; CDR2 reads SNEGSKA (reference sequence). The J segment lost 2 bases and the V segment lost 3 bases, leaving 9 bases of the junction unmatched. The CDR3 covers 16 residues. The CDR3 region has the DNA TGCAGTGCTAGCTATACCCGGGACAGGGGGACCTACGAGCAGTACTTC. Encoded protein: CSASYTRDRGTYEQYF.

This chain joins TRBV14 and TRBJ1-2; D remains ambiguous. The V gene lost 0 bases and the J gene lost 5 bases, with 13 bases spanning the gap. This CDR3 is built from 15 residues. Per the germline V gene, CDR1 is SGHDN and CDR2 is FVKESK. The CDR3 DNA reads as TGTGCCAGCAGCCAAGATCGGGGATACTCGTATGGCTACACCTTC. Translation gives CASSQDRGYSYGYTF. Using reference TRBV14 and TRBJ1-2 for the parts outside the CDR3, the full variable domain is EAGVTQFPSHSVIEKGQTVTLRCDPISGHDNLYWYRRVMGKEIKFLLHFVKESKQDESGMPNNRFLAERTGGTYSTLKVQPAELEDSGVYFCASSQDRGYSYGYTFGSGTRLTVV.

The chain joins TRBV29-1 to TRBJ2-1; D not resolved. The CDR3 has 11 residues. Germline V gene lookup returns CDR1 SQVTM and CDR2 ANQGSEA. V was pared by 4 bases and J by 8 bases, with 9 bases between. In nucleotides, the CDR3 is TGCAGCGTTGTTTCGGTATATGAGCAGTTCTTC. Its translation is CSVVSVYEQFF.

This clonotype was found many times. The chain joins TRBV29-1 to TRBJ2-5, with D uncertain. The CDR3 consists of 13 residues. Trimming pared 4 bases from V and 1 base from J, leaving 10 bases between. Per the germline V gene, CDR1 is SQVTM and CDR2 is ANQGSEA. The CDR3 is CSVALTGQETQYF. CDR3 in DNA: TGCAGCGTTGCCCTGACGGGCCAAGAGACCCAGTACTTC.

CDR3 protein: CASSLIIGVSVQETQYF. The CDR3 nucleotides are TGTGCCAGCAGCTTAATAATCGGCGTAAGTGTACAAGAGACCCAGTACTTC. The gene calls are TRBV7-9 and TRBJ2-5; D uncertain. Germline V CDR1 and CDR2: SEHNR, FQNEAQ (reference sequence). This CDR3 contains 17 residues. V was trimmed by 2 bases and J by 2 bases, leaving 18 bases between them.

This clonotype was seen only a few times. V gene TRBV13 combines with J gene TRBJ2-3; tentative D call: TRBD1 (6 bases). Per germline, CDR1 PRHDT and CDR2 FYEKMQ (reference sequence). Deletions cut 2 bases from V and 7 bases from J, with 10 bases between. This CDR3 has 13 residues. The CDR3 sequence is CASSLQGLYTQYF. CDR3 nucleotide sequence: TGTGCCAGCAGCTTACAGGGGTTGTATACGCAGTATTTT.

The chain employs TRBV21-1 and TRBJ2-4. TRBV21-1 is a pseudogene segment. This CDR3 is 15 amino acids long. This CDR3 is CASSKDTVAKNIQYF. Here the CDR3 DNA reads TGTGCCAGCAGCAAAGACACAGTAGCCAAAAACATTCAGTACTTC.

This clonotype was counted at least ten times. The chain couples TRBV5-1 to TRBJ1-2, with D perhaps TRBD1 (5 bases). This CDR3 comprises 13 residues. Germline V lookup: CDR1 SGHRS, CDR2 YFSETQ. Trimming took off 2 bases at V and 2 bases at J, with 7 bases between the two ends. CDR3 sequence reads: CASSFRTNYGYTF. CDR3 DNA: TGCGCCAGCAGCTTCCGGACAAACTATGGCTACACCTTC.

This rearrangement joins TRBV25-1 to TRBJ1-2, with TRBD1 matching over 7 bases. With V trimmed by 7 bases and J by 2 bases, 7 bases remained unmatched. CDR1 is MGHDK and CDR2 is SYGVNS in the germline V gene. The CDR3 covers 14 residues. CDR3 DNA: TGTGCCAGCATGGGGACAGTGAAAAACTATGGCTACACCTTC. Amino acids: CASMGTVKNYGYTF.

V and J are TRBV27 and TRBJ2-1, with 16 positions matching TRBD2. This CDR3 is built from 15 residues. J lost 11 bases, V lost 3 bases, and 4 bases had no gene match. Germline values: CDR1 MNHEY, CDR2 SMNVEV (reference sequence). DNA for the CDR3: TGTGCCAGCAGTTTGGGGACTAGCGGGAGGGCCAAGCAGTTCTTC. Its protein is CASSLGTSGRAKQFF.

This chain joins TRBV7-2 and TRBJ2-7; D may be TRBD2 (5 bases). From germline, CDR1 is SGHTA and CDR2 FQGNSA. V dropped 1 base and J dropped 3 bases, with 19 bases sitting between them. This CDR3 comprises 17 residues. CDR3 in amino acids: CASSLVPAEGGGYEQYF. CDR3 DNA: TGTGCCAGCAGCTTAGTACCAGCGGAAGGCGGAGGCTACGAGCAGTACTTC. The complete variable domain, with remaining parts taken from reference TRBV7-2 and TRBJ2-7, reads GAGVSQSPSNKVTEKGKDVELRCDPISGHTALYWYRQSLGQGLEFLIYFQGNSAPDKSGLPSDRFSAERTGGSVSTLTIQRTQQEDSAVYLCASSLVPAEGGGYEQYFGPGTRLTVT.

This clonotype has just a few counts. The chain employs TRBV6-5 and TRBJ1-6; unclear D gene. Trimming removed 5 bases at V and 10 bases at J, with 9 bases between. The CDR3 has 12 amino acids. Germline V lookup: CDR1 MNHEY, CDR2 SVGAGI. As DNA, the CDR3 is TGTGCCAGCAGTCCACGGGGATCACCCCTCCACTTT. As protein: CASSPRGSPLHF.

The sample holds one count of this clonotype. V gene TRBV7-2 combines with J gene TRBJ2-1; D is ambiguous. CDR3 size: 15 residues. V was pared by 1 base and J by 10 bases, with 17 bases between. The germline CDR1 and CDR2 sequences are SGHTA and FQGNSA. The CDR3, as DNA: TGTGCCAGCAGCTTAGTTGCACAGAAAGAGTACGAGCAGTTCTTC. It yields the protein CASSLVAQKEYEQFF.